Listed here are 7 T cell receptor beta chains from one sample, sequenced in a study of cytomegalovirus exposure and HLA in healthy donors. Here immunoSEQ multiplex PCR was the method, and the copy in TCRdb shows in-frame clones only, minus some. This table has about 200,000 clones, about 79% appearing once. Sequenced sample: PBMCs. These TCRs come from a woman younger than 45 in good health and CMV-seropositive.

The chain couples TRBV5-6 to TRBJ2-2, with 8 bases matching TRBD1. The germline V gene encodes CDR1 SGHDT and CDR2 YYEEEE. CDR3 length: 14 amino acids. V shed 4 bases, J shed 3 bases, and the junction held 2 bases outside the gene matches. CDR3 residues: CASSQGAHTGELFF. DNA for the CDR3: TGTGCCAGCAGCCAGGGGGCGCACACCGGGGAGCTGTTTTTT.

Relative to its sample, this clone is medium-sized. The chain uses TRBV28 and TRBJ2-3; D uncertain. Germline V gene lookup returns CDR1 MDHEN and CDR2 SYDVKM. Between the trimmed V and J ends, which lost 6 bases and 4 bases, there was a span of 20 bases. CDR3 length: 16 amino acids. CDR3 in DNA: TGTGCCAGCAGGCAAACGCTCTTTACGGTCCCAGATACGCAGTATTTT. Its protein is CASRQTLFTVPDTQYF. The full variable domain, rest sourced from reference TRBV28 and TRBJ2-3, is DVKVTQSSRYLVKRTGEKVFLECVQDMDHENMFWYRQDPGLGLRLIYFSYDVKMKEKGDIPEGYSVSREKKERFSLILESASTNQTSMYLCASRQTLFTVPDTQYFGPGTRLTVL.

The CDR3 DNA sequence: TGTGCCATTGAGGTCTACAATGAGCAGTTCTTC. This gives the protein CAIEVYNEQFF. V is TRBV19 and J is TRBJ2-1; D is undetermined. Germline V gene data show CDR1 as LNHDA and CDR2 as SQIVND (reference sequence). The CDR3 contains 11 residues. Trimming took 10 bases from V and 3 from J, leaving 7 bases between them.

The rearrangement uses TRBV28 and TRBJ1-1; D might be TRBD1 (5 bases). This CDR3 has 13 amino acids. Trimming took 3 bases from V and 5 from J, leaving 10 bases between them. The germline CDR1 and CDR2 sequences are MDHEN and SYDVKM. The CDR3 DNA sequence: TGTGCCAGCAGTTTCCCACGGGGGACTGAAGCTTTCTTT. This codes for CASSFPRGTEAFF.

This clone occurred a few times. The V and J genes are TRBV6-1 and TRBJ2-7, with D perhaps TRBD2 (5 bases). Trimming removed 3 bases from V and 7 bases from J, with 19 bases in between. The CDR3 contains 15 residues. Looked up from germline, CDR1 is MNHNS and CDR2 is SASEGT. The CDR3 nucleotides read TGTGCCAGCAGTGAGTTTCGGACTGTACCGGGGGAGCAGTACTTC. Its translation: CASSEFRTVPGEQYF.

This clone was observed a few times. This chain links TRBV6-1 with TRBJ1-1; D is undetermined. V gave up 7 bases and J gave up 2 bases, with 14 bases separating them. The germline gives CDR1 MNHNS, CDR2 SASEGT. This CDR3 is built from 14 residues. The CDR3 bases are TGTGCCAGCACCGAGGGTCCGTTAAACACTGAAGCTTTCTTT. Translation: CASTEGPLNTEAFF.

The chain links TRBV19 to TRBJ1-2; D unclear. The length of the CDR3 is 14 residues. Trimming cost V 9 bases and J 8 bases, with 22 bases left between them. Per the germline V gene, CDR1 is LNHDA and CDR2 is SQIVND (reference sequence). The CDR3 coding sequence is TGTGCCAGCCTTATGGCGGTAACCGGGTCGGGCTACACCTTC. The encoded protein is CASLMAVTGSGYTF.